These 17 T cell receptor beta chains share one sample of origin, sequenced in a study of blood T cell repertoires in COVID-19. Profiled with immunoSEQ multiplex PCR; TCRdb holds only in-frame clones, not every one. This table has around 170,000 clones, approximately 84% appearing once. Input material: PBMCs or T cells enriched from blood (not recorded which). These receptor sequences come from a woman aged 45-60 years who had recovered from COVID-19.

The chain combines TRBV4-1 with TRBJ2-7; 12 bases match TRBD2. The CDR3 spans 16 residues. CDR1 MGHRA and CDR2 YSYEKL come from the germline V gene. J was trimmed by 7 bases and V by 1 base; bases with no gene match: 8. The CDR3 region has the DNA TGCGCCAGCAGCCAAGCTCCTAGCGGGAGGGGAGGGGAGCAGTACTTC. Encoded protein: CASSQAPSGRGGEQYF.

This clone was seen only once. The V call is TRBV12-3 or TRBV12-4, the J call TRBJ2-7; a possible D gene is TRBD1 (6 bases). The CDR3 length is 13 residues. V was trimmed by 6 bases and J by 3 bases, leaving 12 bases between them. The CDR3 DNA follows: TGTGCCAGCAGACTGACAGGAAACTACGAGCAGTACTTC. It translates to CASRLTGNYEQYF.

This sequence joins TRBV19 and TRBJ1-5, with a tentative D call TRBD1 (5 bases). This CDR3 is 15 amino acids long. Germline CDR1 and CDR2: LNHDA and SQIVND (reference sequence). Deletions cut 3 bases from V and 3 bases from J, with 12 bases between. The CDR3 DNA sequence: TGTGCCAGTAGTATCGGTCACAGGTACAATCAGCCCCAGCATTTT. Translation gives CASSIGHRYNQPQHF.

Notes on this clone: One end of the junction fails to match germline, which may point to a read error. V and J are TRBV7-9 and TRBJ1-2; 8 nucleotides line up with TRBD1. In germline, CDR1 is SEHNR, CDR2 FQNEAQ (reference sequence). This CDR3 has 15 residues. The CDR3 sequence is CASSLTPGTGARYLF. The DNA for the CDR3 is TGTGCCAGCAGCTTAACCCCCGGGACAGGAGCACGATATCTCTTC.

V gene TRBV7-9 combines with J gene TRBJ2-1, with D unclear. Trimming shortened V by 1 base and J by 1 base, and 8 bases separated the two germline ends. The CDR3 sequence is 15 residues long. Germline V gene data show CDR1 as SEHNR and CDR2 as FQNEAQ (reference sequence). CDR3 loop: CASSLDGLSYNEQFF. The DNA of the CDR3 is TGTGCCAGCAGCTTAGACGGGTTGTCCTACAATGAGCAGTTCTTC.

This clone has only one observation. The chain joins TRBV5-1 to TRBJ2-5; possibly TRBD1 for D (6 bases). This CDR3 region has 13 residues. Germline CDR1 is SGHRS and CDR2 is YFSETQ. V was shortened by 0 bases and J by 8 bases, with 11 bases between the two germline ends. The chain's CDR3 is CASSLGSRGTQYF. CDR3 in DNA: TGCGCCAGCAGCTTGGGGTCCAGGGGAACCCAGTACTTC. Filled out from reference TRBV5-1 and TRBJ2-5, the complete variable domain reads KAGVTQTPRYLIKTRGQQVTLSCSPISGHRSVSWYQQTPGQGLQFLFEYFSETQRNKGNFPGRFSGRQFSNSRSEMNVSTLELGDSALYLCASSLGSRGTQYFGPGTRLLVL.

This clone was detected once. The gene calls are TRBV4-1 and TRBJ1-4; TRBD1 aligns across 12 bases. The V gene end was trimmed by 3 bases and the J gene end by 9 bases; junction bases not matched to a gene: 8. This CDR3 region has 16 residues. Germline-derived CDR1 and CDR2 are MGHRA and YSYEKL. The CDR3 DNA is TGCGCCAGCAGCCATTTAGGGACAGGGGGCACGAAAAAACTGTTTTTT. As protein: CASSHLGTGGTKKLFF.

The chain links TRBV27 to TRBJ1-2; D not certain. The V end lost 0 bases, the J end lost 3 bases, and 8 bases lay between the germline ends. The CDR3 length is 14 residues. The germline CDR1 and CDR2 sequences are MNHEY and SMNVEV (reference sequence). The CDR3 here is CASSLSSGYYGYTF. The CDR3 DNA follows: TGTGCCAGCAGTTTATCCAGCGGCTACTATGGCTACACCTTC.

The chain links TRBV4-2 to TRBJ2-7, with 11 bases lining up with TRBD2. Germline assignment: CDR1 LGHNA and CDR2 YNFKEQ. This CDR3 comprises 16 residues. Unmatched junction bases numbered 7, after V lost 3 bases and J lost 3 bases. CDR3 DNA: TGTGCCAGCAGCCAGGTTTTAGCGGGAGGGAACTACGAGCAGTACTTC. Translating gives CASSQVLAGGNYEQYF.

Only one count was recorded for this clone. This chain uses TRBV5-1 with TRBJ2-7; 8 bases match TRBD1. Germline values: CDR1 SGHRS, CDR2 YFSETQ. The CDR3 sequence is 14 residues long. V was pared by 4 bases and J by 3 bases, with 6 bases of the junction left unmatched. The CDR3 here is CASSVQGALYEQYF. The CDR3 nucleotides are TGCGCCAGCAGCGTTCAGGGGGCCCTCTACGAGCAGTACTTC.

The CDR3 spells CASSEGSGNQPQHF. The CDR3 coding sequence is TGTGCCAGCAGTGAGGGGAGTGGCAATCAGCCCCAGCATTTT. The chain employs TRBV6-1 and TRBJ1-5, with D unclear. The germline CDR1 and CDR2 sequences are MNHNS and SASEGT. The CDR3 runs to 14 residues. Trimming shortened V by 3 bases and J by 2 bases, and 8 bases separated the two germline ends.

The rearrangement uses TRBV20-1 and TRBJ1-4; a weak D match, TRBD1 (6 bases). The CDR3 runs to 14 residues. Between the trimmed V and J ends, which lost 3 bases and 4 bases, there was a span of 12 bases. Germline CDR1 reads DFQATT; CDR2 reads SNEGSKA (reference sequence). CDR3: CSASQGGDNEKLFF. DNA of the CDR3: TGCAGTGCTAGTCAAGGGGGGGATAATGAAAAACTGTTTTTT.

This chain connects TRBV7-3 to TRBJ2-1; TRBD1 matches 11 bases. V lost 3 bases, J lost 2 bases, and 3 bases stayed unmatched. CDR1 and CDR2 from the germline V gene are SGHTA and FQGTGA. This CDR3 comprises 16 residues. In nucleotides, the CDR3 is TGTGCCAGCAGCTTTCCGGGACAGGGGGCCTACAATGAGCAGTTCTTC. Encoded protein: CASSFPGQGAYNEQFF.

The genes are TRBV28 and TRBJ1-1, with D perhaps TRBD1 (5 bases). The CDR3 contains 12 residues. Germline V lookup: CDR1 MDHEN, CDR2 SYDVKM. The V gene lost 8 bases and the J gene lost 4 bases, with 11 bases spanning the gap. The CDR3 sequence: CASQGRATEAFF. CDR3 DNA sequence: TGTGCCAGCCAGGGTAGGGCCACTGAAGCTTTCTTT.

This clone was seen only a few times. V is TRBV10-2 and J is TRBJ1-1; unclear D gene. V was pared by 5 bases and J by 4 bases, with 11 bases between. The CDR3 sequence is 13 residues long. The germline gives CDR1 WSHSY, CDR2 SAAADI. The CDR3, as DNA: TGCGCCAGCAGTACGACGGGAGGCACTGAAGCTTTCTTT. Residues: CASSTTGGTEAFF.

The chain links TRBV19 to TRBJ1-1, with a tentative D call TRBD1 (5 bases). The germline gives CDR1 LNHDA, CDR2 SQIVND (reference sequence). The CDR3 sequence is 16 residues long. Trimming shortened V by 0 bases and J by 1 base, and 12 bases separated the two germline ends. The CDR3, as DNA: TGTGCCAGTAGTATAGACAGGGAGGGACCGAACACTGAAGCTTTCTTT. It specifies CASSIDREGPNTEAFF.

The chain combines TRBV19 with TRBJ2-1; maybe TRBD2 (6 bases). Germline CDR1 LNHDA, CDR2 SQIVND (reference sequence). The CDR3 is made up of 15 amino acids. The V end was cut by 3 bases, the J end by 4 bases, with 13 bases between. The chain's CDR3 is CASSIGGVGYNEQFF. The DNA for the CDR3 is TGTGCCAGTAGTATCGGGGGAGTGGGTTACAATGAGCAGTTCTTC.